Listed here is a single T cell receptor (beta chain). The assay was immunoSEQ multiplex PCR, and TCRdb's table has in-frame clones only and misses some. The data contain a few hundred thousand clones, 70% to 90% of them singletons. CDR1 SEHNR and CDR2 FQNEAQ come from the germline V gene (reference sequence). V lost 3 bases to trimming and J lost 4 bases, with 9 bases between them. The CDR3 consists of 13 residues. This specimen comes from a study of blood T cell repertoires in COVID-19. Study in general: Both acute and convalescent COVID-19 samples were obtained from the United States, Italy and Spain. In each case, the material was cDNA or gDNA derived from T cells, B-cell-depleted T cells, or PBMCs.

The clonotype originates from a woman between 45 and 60 years old who had been exposed to COVID-19. Material for sequencing was PBMCs or T cells enriched from blood (not recorded which). The chain carries TRBV7-9 and TRBJ1-1; TRBD1 is a possible D gene (6 bases). CDR3 in amino acids: CASSFRGGTEAFF. The CDR3 bases are TGTGCCAGCAGCTTTAGGGGGGGCACTGAAGCTTTCTTT.